A selection of T cell receptor beta chains follows, all from one sample in a study of T cells in Graves' hyperthyroidism and ophthalmopathy. TCRdb fed the multiplex PCR reads into MiXCR, producing one record per CDR3 protein. Found here are a few hundred thousand distinct CDR3 sequences, under 60% of them singletons; the top ten hold 15% to 20%. Material for sequencing was peripheral blood or thyroid tissue (not recorded which). The origin of the receptors is an adult woman with Graves' disease, either hyperthyroidism or ophthalmopathy (not recorded which). Each CDR3 is given with its conserved first and last residue. The D gene is left open where the match is weak. Size is omitted from some rows. Given values are once, few, many or a class for expanded clones.

d_call,j_call,clone_size,v_call,cdr3_nt,cdr3_aa
-,TRBJ1-5,few,TRBV29-1,TGCAGCGTTGGGCAGGGAGGCAATCAGCCCCAGCATTTT,CSVGQGGNQPQHF
-,TRBJ1-6,many,TRBV5-1,TGCGCCAGCAGCAACGGATGGGCCGGTTCACCCCTCCACTTT,CASSNGWAGSPLHF
-,TRBJ2-7,many,TRBV7-8,TGTGCCACCAATCGGGGGTTCTCCTACGAGCAGTACTTC,CATNRGFSYEQYF
TRBD1,TRBJ1-6,-,TRBV7-9,TGTGCCAGCAGAACTGGGACAGGGGTGTACTCACCCCTCCACTTT,CASRTGTGVYSPLHF
-,TRBJ1-5,-,TRBV4-1,TGCGCCAGCAGCCAAGCACCGGGAATCAATCAGCCCCAGCATTTT,CASSQAPGINQPQHF
TRBD1,TRBJ1-3,many,TRBV5-1,TGCGCCAGCAAAAGGGGGACAGGGTATTCCTCTGGAAACACCATATATTTT,CASKRGTGYSSGNTIYF
-,TRBJ1-2,-,TRBV10-3,TGTGCCATCAGTGAGGGACAGAACTATGGCCACACCTTC,CAISEGQNYGHTF
-,TRBJ1-1,-,TRBV18,TGTACCAGCTCACCACCGGGCGGGGACGGGGGCACTGAAGCTTTCTTT,CTSSPPGGDGGTEAFF
-,TRBJ1-1,many,TRBV4-1,TGCGCCAGCAGCCAAACGGGACACCGGGGAACCGAAGCTTTCTTT,CASSQTGHRGTEAFF
-,TRBJ2-7,-,TRBV29-1,TGCAGTGTAGGGACACGGACCTACGAGCAGTACTTC,CSVGTRTYEQYF
TRBD2,TRBJ2-7,many,TRBV19,TGTGCCAGTAGTAGGTATCCGGGACTAGCCCTCGAGCAGTACTTC,CASSRYPGLALEQYF
TRBD1,TRBJ1-2,-,TRBV24-1,TGTGCCACCAGTGACCCAAGGGCCAGGGGGGTCTATGGCTACACCTTC,CATSDPRARGVYGYTF
-,TRBJ1-6,-,TRBV20-1,TGCAGTGCTAGAGATTCCACAGATTCACCCCTCCACTTT,CSARDSTDSPLHF
TRBD1,TRBJ1-1,-,TRBV10-3,TGTGCCATCAGTTACCCGGGACAGGGAAACACTGAAGCTTTCTTT,CAISYPGQGNTEAFF
-,TRBJ1-2,once,TRBV4-3,TGCGCCAGCAGTCCGACTGAGGGTCTGCGGGGATATGGCTACACCTTC,CASSPTEGLRGYGYTF
TRBD1,TRBJ2-7,-,TRBV9,TGTGTCAGCGGAGGGGGACAGGGCGGAGAGCCGTACTTC,CVSGGGQGGEPYF
TRBD1,TRBJ1-4,-,TRBV19,TGTGCCAGTAGTCCCCGGACAGGGCGAGGTAATGAAAAACTGTTTTTT,CASSPRTGRGNEKLFF
TRBD2,TRBJ2-7,many,TRBV19,TGTGCCAGTAGTACAATGGGAGCGGGAGTTGGCGAGCAGTACTTC,CASSTMGAGVGEQYF
-,TRBJ1-1,-,TRBV20-1,TGCAGTGCTAGGGCGGACTGGAACACTGAAGCTTTCTTT,CSARADWNTEAFF
-,TRBJ1-1,-,TRBV5-5,TGTGCCAGCAGGGCTGGAGTAGGGAGATCGAACACTGAAGCTTTCTTT,CASRAGVGRSNTEAFF
TRBD1,TRBJ1-1,-,TRBV5-1,TGCGCCAGCAGCTATGAGGGGGCGAACACTGAAGCTTTCTTT,CASSYEGANTEAFF
-,TRBJ2-5,-,TRBV7-9,TGCGCCAGCAGCCAAGAAGCGGGAGAGACCCAGTACTTC,CASSQEAGETQYF
-,TRBJ2-5,many,TRBV4-2,TGTGCCAGCAGCCAAGGGCGTGGGGATCAGGAAGAGACCCAGTACTTC,CASSQGRGDQEETQYF